The 17 T cell receptor beta chains below come from one sample, sequenced in a study of blood T cell repertoires in COVID-19. Data came from immunoSEQ multiplex PCR; TCRdb stores just in-frame clones and leaves some out. The sample holds fewer than 200,000 clones, 60% to 80% seen once. Specimen: peripheral blood. These receptors all come from a man between 65 and 85 years old with acute or convalescent COVID-19.

This clone was counted a single time. The chain employs TRBV3-1 (or the pseudogene TRBV3-2) and TRBJ2-2; D perhaps matches TRBD1 (6 bases). CDR1 LGHDT and CDR2 YNNKEL come from the germline V gene (reference sequence). This CDR3 region has 15 residues. V was trimmed by 4 bases and J by 5 bases, leaving 14 bases between them. CDR3 loop: CASSPNGQLTGELFF. CDR3 bases: TGTGCCAGCAGCCCAAACGGACAGTTGACCGGGGAGCTGTTTTTT.

The chain links TRBV6-5 to TRBJ2-5, with 9 bases identical to TRBD2. In germline, CDR1 is MNHEY, CDR2 SVGAGI. The CDR3 is made up of 16 amino acids. The junction had 7 bases not matched to a gene; V was cut back by 1 base and J by 4 bases. CDR3 DNA: TGTGCCAGCAGTTACTTTTTTCTAGCGGGGCCAGAGACCCAGTACTTC. Its protein product is CASSYFFLAGPETQYF.

The genes are TRBV6-5 and TRBJ2-7; 9 bases line up with TRBD1. Germline V lookup: CDR1 MNHEY, CDR2 SVGAGI. V lost 2 bases and J lost 6; bases outside the gene matches: 8. The CDR3 sequence is 15 residues long. The CDR3 bases are TGTGCCAGCAGTTACAGATCCGGGACAGGGCGCGAGCAGTACTTC. This sequence encodes CASSYRSGTGREQYF.

The CDR3 sequence: CASSEALGSNYGYTF. The CDR3 region has the DNA TGTGCCAGCAGTGAAGCGCTGGGCAGCAACTATGGCTACACCTTC. V is TRBV6-1 and J is TRBJ1-2, with D hard to call. This CDR3 has 15 residues. Looked up from germline, CDR1 is MNHNS and CDR2 is SASEGT. Trimming removed 0 bases from V and 2 bases from J, with 10 bases in between.

This rearrangement joins TRBV6-5 to TRBJ2-2; D not resolved. Trimming cost V 6 bases and J 4 bases, with 9 bases left between them. The germline CDR1 and CDR2 sequences are MNHEY and SVGAGI. This CDR3 comprises 13 residues. DNA for the CDR3: TGTGCCAGCAGGGCCTCTAGCACCGGGGAGCTGTTTTTT. This translates into CASRASSTGELFF.

V is TRBV2 and J is TRBJ1-5, with D perhaps matching TRBD1 (6 bases). The CDR3 contains 16 residues. Between the trimmed V and J ends, which lost 3 bases and 0 bases, there was a span of 12 bases. Per the germline V gene, CDR1 is SNHLY and CDR2 is FYNNEI. CDR3 sequence (DNA): TGTGCCAGCAGTGACAAGGGGGGGGTTAGCAATCAGCCCCAGCATTTT. Amino acid sequence: CASSDKGGVSNQPQHF.

V gene TRBV5-4 combines with J gene TRBJ2-5; perhaps TRBD2 as D (5 bases). Germline V lookup: CDR1 SGHNT, CDR2 YYREEE (reference sequence). The germline V and J ends were trimmed by 6 bases and 2 bases, with 17 bases remaining between them. The CDR3 spans 15 residues. The CDR3 DNA reads TGTGCCAGCAAAACGGGGTCTCTAGGACAAGAGACCCAGTACTTC. Its protein is CASKTGSLGQETQYF.

The rearrangement uses TRBV24-1 and TRBJ1-4; no firm D call. Germline-derived CDR1 and CDR2 are KGHDR and SFDVKD. The V end was cut by 0 bases, the J end by 0 bases, with 4 bases between. The CDR3 sequence is 15 residues long. The CDR3 region is CATSDLRATNEKLFF. The CDR3 DNA sequence: TGTGCCACCAGTGATTTGAGAGCAACTAATGAAAAACTGTTTTTT.

This clone was found a few times. The rearrangement links TRBV3-1 (or the pseudogene TRBV3-2) to TRBJ2-1; D remains unclear. The CDR3 contains 12 residues. With 1 base removed from V and 8 bases from J, the gap between germline ends came to 6 bases. CDR1 and CDR2 (germline): LGHDT, YNNKEL (reference sequence). This chain's CDR3 is CASSQVFDEQFF. The DNA of the CDR3 is TGTGCCAGCAGCCAAGTTTTCGATGAGCAGTTCTTC.

The chain links TRBV19 to TRBJ1-3; D is ambiguous. V lost 5 bases and J 3 bases, leaving 14 bases between the germline ends. The CDR3 contains 15 residues. The V gene's germline CDR1 is LNHDA and CDR2 SQIVND (reference sequence). CDR3 amino acids: CASSGGFGVGNTIYF. The CDR3 DNA follows: TGTGCCAGTAGTGGCGGCTTCGGGGTTGGAAACACCATATATTTT.

The chain employs TRBV28 and TRBJ1-2, with 8 bases lining up with TRBD1. The length of the CDR3 is 15 residues. Looked up from germline, CDR1 is MDHEN and CDR2 is SYDVKM. V shed 5 bases, J shed 3 bases, and the junction held 8 bases outside the gene matches. The CDR3, as DNA: TGTGCCAGCAGTGTCCAGGGGGCCTCTTACTATGGCTACACCTTC. Protein sequence: CASSVQGASYYGYTF.

The V and J genes are TRBV6-5 and TRBJ1-5; no firm D call. CDR3 length equals 13 residues. Deletions cut 6 bases from V and 3 bases from J, with 9 bases between. The V gene's germline CDR1 is MNHEY and CDR2 SVGAGI. DNA for the CDR3: TGTGCCAGCAGGGGCCCGAACAATCAGCCCCAGCATTTT. As protein: CASRGPNNQPQHF.

This rearrangement joins TRBV7-3 to TRBJ2-5, with 15 bases that match TRBD2. V dropped 4 bases and J dropped 3; count of bases not matched to a gene: 3. Germline V gene sequence: CDR1 SGHTA, CDR2 FQGTGA. The CDR3 contains 16 residues. CDR3 sequence reads: CASSSGLAGGKETQYF. In nucleotides, the CDR3 is TGTGCCAGCAGCTCCGGACTAGCGGGAGGGAAAGAGACCCAGTACTTC.

The CDR3 DNA reads as TGTGCCAGCAGCCAAGACCTTTCGGGTTCACCCCTCCACTTT. Translation: CASSQDLSGSPLHF. This chain links TRBV14 with TRBJ1-6; D is unclear. In germline, CDR1 is SGHDN, CDR2 FVKESK. Trimming took off 0 bases at V and 9 bases at J, with 9 bases between the two ends. This CDR3 has 14 residues.

This chain links TRBV10-3 with TRBJ1-1, with D tentatively TRBD1 (6 bases). This CDR3 is built from 13 residues. Trimming removed 6 bases from V and 0 bases from J, with 8 bases in between. Germline V gives CDR1 ENHRY, CDR2 SYGVKD. The CDR3, as DNA: TGTGCCATCAGGGGGACATTGAACACTGAAGCTTTCTTT. The encoded protein is CAIRGTLNTEAFF.

The chain is built from TRBV11-3 and TRBJ2-5, with 8 bases matching TRBD1. The CDR3 has 15 amino acids. CDR1 is SGHNT and CDR2 is YENEEA in the germline V gene. V shed 1 base and J 4 bases; nucleotides not matched to a gene: 5. The CDR3 coding sequence is TGTGCCAGCAGCTTAGGAGGACAGGGAGGAGAGACCCAGTACTTC. It is translated as CASSLGGQGGETQYF.

V usage is TRBV6-6 and J usage is TRBJ2-3, with 9 nucleotides matching TRBD2. Germline-derived CDR1 and CDR2 are MNHNY and SVGAGI (reference sequence). The length of the CDR3 is 16 residues. V dropped 3 bases and J dropped 4; count of bases not matched to a gene: 8. This CDR3 reads CASSYSARGGPDTQYF. The CDR3 coding sequence is TGTGCCAGCAGTTATAGTGCGCGGGGGGGCCCAGATACGCAGTATTTT.